Listed here is a single T cell receptor (beta chain). Its target antigen remains unknown. No base-level quality is on record; no much larger clone is a single base apart. Each collaborating institution followed its own protocols to collect whole blood in K2EDTA tubes. For TCRbeta analysis, collaborators shipped samples as frozen whole blood, isolated PBMCs, or DNA extracted from either of those sample types. TCRbeta CDR3 regions were amplified from genomic DNA using the immunoSEQ Assay, a bias-controlled multiplex PCR. As for how the authors treated the data: The number of nucleated cells in each sample was estimated from the amplification of reference gene primers within the assay. Sequence reads were collapsed and filtered to measure the absolute abundance of every unique TCRbeta CDR3 rearrangement. For each sample, productive Simpson clonality was calculated by taking the square root of Simpson's diversity index across productive rearrangements. Imported from immuneACCESS, the table was reduced by TCRdb to in-frame sequences with V and J called. These copies leave out some clones; in studies compared against another copy, an unresolved V gene accounts for under half, and the cause of the remainder is not known. The V and J calls and the clone size are those of that table, but D and trimming were determined from the DNA. This sample gives about 98,000 clones in total; over 70% of them show up just once. Roughly 10% of the sample lies in the top ten.

The sample belongs to a study of blood T cell repertoires in COVID-19 (TCRdb year 2020). Turning to the overall study: Samples covering the acute and convalescent phases of COVID-19 were provided by collaborators in the United States, Italy and Spain. Where HLA class I and class II types were available, the types were taken from metadata supplied by the sample provider, not from assay-based typing. The material from the prospective study consisted of cDNA or gDNA derived from T cells, B-cell-depleted T cells, or PBMCs. The repertoires were released in a freely available public database intended as a resource for research on the immune response to SARS-CoV-2. The samples were drawn from the first 160 participants of the ongoing ImmuneRACE study and from more than 1,000 subjects provided by 6 global collaborators. The dataset comprised deeply sampled blood TCRbeta repertoires from subjects exposed to, actively infected with, or recovered from COVID-19. A de-identified subject ID, COVID-19 status, age in years and sex were almost always included in the sample metadata. What the work shows at the level of the full study, not this receptor alone: Clinical and demographic metadata were provided uncurated, with the amount varying by source and participant.

The clonotype comes from a woman aged 80 or older with acute or convalescent COVID-19. The sample consisted of peripheral blood.

The CDR3 region reads CASSWAKRGSYNEQFF. The bases read TGTGCCAGCAGTTGGGCAAAAAGGGGATCCTACAATGAGCAGTTCTTC. The V and J genes are TRBV28 and TRBJ2-1; a weak D assignment points to TRBD1 (5 bases agree). The CDR3, cysteine through phenylalanine, is 16 amino acids long. The retained sequence is limited to the CDR3, 48 bases, with the frame set at the first base. The junction carries 14 bases between V and J, which are trimmed by 4 bases and 1 base respectively. CDR1 MDHEN and CDR2 SYDVKM were looked up in the germline V gene.